These T cell receptor beta chains were read from a single sample in a study of blood T cell repertoires in COVID-19. Data came from immunoSEQ multiplex PCR; TCRdb stores just in-frame clones and leaves some out. The data show some 97,000 clones, roughly 92% seen once. Sequencing was done on a sample of peripheral blood. Every receptor here comes from a man aged 65 to 79 with acute or convalescent COVID-19. Both conserved end residues are trimmed from each CDR3. A clone size is listed for some rows: how often the clone was seen (once, few, many), or a class if it is expanded.

J	size	V	CDR3
TRBJ2-7	NA	TRBV7-9	ASSFQEVAYEQY
TRBJ1-4	NA	TRBV5-1	ASSLAQGNEKLF
TRBJ1-1	NA	TRBV7-3	ASSPGQGNTEAF
TRBJ2-7	NA	TRBV27	ASSRQGPYEQY
TRBJ2-5	NA	TRBV5-1	ASSLPFGTGGETQY
TRBJ2-1	NA	TRBV7-9	ASSLVSGDNEQF
TRBJ1-2	NA	TRBV3-1/TRBV3-2	ASSQPARDPGYT
TRBJ2-1	NA	TRBV11-2	ASFASGELGEQF
TRBJ1-3	NA	TRBV4-1	ASSLLSAGNTIY
TRBJ1-2	NA	TRBV25-1	ASSETLGYT
TRBJ1-1	NA	TRBV2	ASRNRGNTEAF
TRBJ1-2	NA	TRBV10-2	ASSALGQGEYGYT
TRBJ1-6	NA	TRBV19	ASSIAPTGAPVAPLH
TRBJ2-3	NA	TRBV2	ARRLAGTDTQY
TRBJ1-6	NA	TRBV6-5	ASRTGRYDSPLH
TRBJ2-7	few	TRBV19	ASSAGQGYEQY
TRBJ1-1	NA	TRBV28	ASSFWREAF
TRBJ1-4	NA	TRBV2	ASSAGTVATNEKLF
TRBJ2-1	NA	TRBV11-2	ASSLPPALAVGSYNEQF
TRBJ2-3	NA	TRBV18	ASSPTLDTQY
TRBJ2-3	NA	TRBV4-1	ASSQGGATDTQY
TRBJ2-7	few	TRBV27	ASSLGSGDPYEQY
TRBJ1-6	few	TRBV6-5	ASSRGTNSPLH
TRBJ1-2	NA	TRBV28	ASSLVSRDGYT
TRBJ2-3	NA	TRBV7-9	ASSLGAGSFTDTQY
TRBJ2-5	NA	TRBV7-9	ASSIGTSGGWETQY
TRBJ1-6	NA	TRBV27	ASSPGGRNSPLH
TRBJ2-7	NA	TRBV5-1	ASSLQSGSSHEQY
TRBJ2-1	NA	TRBV24-1	ATSEPSGSTYNEQF
TRBJ1-2	NA	TRBV28	ASSARDRAGYGYT
TRBJ2-7	NA	TRBV2	ASSEDRTSFYEQY
TRBJ1-1	once	TRBV6-5	ASSYSWRGDTEAF
TRBJ1-5	NA	TRBV6-5	ASSLTGVNQPQH
TRBJ1-1	NA	TRBV29-1	STGQGNTEAF
TRBJ1-6	NA	TRBV5-6	ASSLAGVGSPLH
TRBJ2-5	NA	TRBV5-1	ASSLVGPQETQY
TRBJ1-1	NA	TRBV6-5	ASLSDRHNTEAF
TRBJ1-6	NA	TRBV6-5	ATWGRNSPLH
TRBJ2-1	NA	TRBV19	ASRSSGARNEQF
TRBJ2-7	NA	TRBV5-6	ASSLGTGGNEQY
TRBJ2-1	once	TRBV7-8	ASSLSGSAKGEQF
TRBJ1-1	NA	TRBV6-5	ASSYLGATEAF
TRBJ2-5	NA	TRBV7-2	ASSVAGARETQY
TRBJ1-1	NA	TRBV27	ASSIRGRWLAEAF
TRBJ1-1	NA	TRBV10-2	ASSVGREETEAF
TRBJ2-2	NA	TRBV19	ASSQTENTGELF
TRBJ1-5	NA	TRBV4-1	ASSQGDRGRRQPQH
TRBJ1-6	NA	TRBV14	ASSQLQGKAITSNNSPLH
TRBJ2-7	NA	TRBV19	ASLGTGTYEQY
TRBJ2-5	NA	TRBV6-2/TRBV6-3	ASSYMDRPGEETQY
TRBJ1-5	once	TRBV16	ASSLRQGMDQPQH
TRBJ2-7	NA	TRBV28	ASSTTVPYEQY
TRBJ2-1	NA	TRBV27	ASSLGLAGYNEQF
TRBJ1-1	few	TRBV25-1	ASSESLRTGGGTEAF
TRBJ1-2	once	TRBV3-1/TRBV3-2	ASSQQTGTGADGYT